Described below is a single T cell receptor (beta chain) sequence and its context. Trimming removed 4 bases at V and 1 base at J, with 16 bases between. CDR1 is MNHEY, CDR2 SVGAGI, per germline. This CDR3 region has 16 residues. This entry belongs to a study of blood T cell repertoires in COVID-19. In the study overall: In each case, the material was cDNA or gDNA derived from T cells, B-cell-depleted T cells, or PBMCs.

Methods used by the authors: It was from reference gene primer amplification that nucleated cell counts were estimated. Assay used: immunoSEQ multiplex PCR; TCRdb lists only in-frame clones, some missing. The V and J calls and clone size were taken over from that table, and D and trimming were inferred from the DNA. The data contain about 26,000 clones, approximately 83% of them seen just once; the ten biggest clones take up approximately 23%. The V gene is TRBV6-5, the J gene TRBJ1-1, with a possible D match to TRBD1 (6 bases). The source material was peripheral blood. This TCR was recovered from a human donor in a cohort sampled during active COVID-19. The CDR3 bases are TGTGCCAGCAGTTTTTATTTGACAGGAGGGAACACTGAAGCTTTCTTT. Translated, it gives CASSFYLTGGNTEAFF.